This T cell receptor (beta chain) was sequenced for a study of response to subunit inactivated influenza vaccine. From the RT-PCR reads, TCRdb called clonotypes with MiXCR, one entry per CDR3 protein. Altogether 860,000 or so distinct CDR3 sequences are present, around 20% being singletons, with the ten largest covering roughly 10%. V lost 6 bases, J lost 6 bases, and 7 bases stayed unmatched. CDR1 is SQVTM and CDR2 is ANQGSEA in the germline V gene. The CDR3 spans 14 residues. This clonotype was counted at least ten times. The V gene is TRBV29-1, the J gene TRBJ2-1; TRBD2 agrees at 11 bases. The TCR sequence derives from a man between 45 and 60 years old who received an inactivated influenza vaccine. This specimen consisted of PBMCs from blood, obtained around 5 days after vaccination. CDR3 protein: CSVSLSGGANEQFF. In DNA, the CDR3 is TGCAGCGTGTCACTTAGCGGGGGGGCCAATGAGCAGTTCTTC.